This note documents a single T cell receptor (beta chain) sequence. Antigen unknown. The data stem from a study of beta chain features in type 1 diabetes. Findings of the study overall: When Type 1 diabetes patients were examined, their TCRB CDR3s proved moderately but significantly shorter in all four CD4+ subsets.

V was trimmed by 6 bases and J by 7 bases, leaving 13 bases between them. The germline CDR1 and CDR2 sequences are MNHEY and SVGAGI. This CDR3 spans 13 amino acids. As every portion of the isolated RNA was reverse transcribed, the sequencing read expressed TCRB transcripts. TCRdb's copy holds only in-frame clones and misses some; the assay was immunoSEQ multiplex PCR. The table records hundreds of thousands of clones, under 15% of them present only once. This receptor was obtained from a man aged 18 to 29 with type 1 diabetes. The chain combines TRBV6-5 with TRBJ1-5; D call uncertain. Sequencing was performed on naive CD4+ T cells from blood. DNA of the CDR3: TGTGCCAGCAGCCCAGGTATACGCCAGCCCCAGCATTTT. Protein sequence: CASSPGIRQPQHF.